The TCR beta chain described here comes from a study of OX40 agonist ivuxolimab in advanced cancers. Clones were sequenced by immunoSEQ multiplex PCR, and TCRdb holds only the in-frame ones, with some missing. This table holds under 100,000 clones, around nine tenths found once. The CDR3 runs to 15 residues. The V end was cut by 1 base, the J end by 4 bases, with 12 bases between. Germline V CDR1 and CDR2: MNHEY, SMNVEV (reference sequence). Turning to this clone: Its antigen is currently unknown.

Notes on the study in general: Near-lowest levels of clonal expansion characterized partial responders at 0.1-3.0 mg/kg.

The source of this sequence is an adult with an advanced solid tumor such as melanoma, head and neck, liver or kidney cancer. Sequencing was performed on CD4+ or CD8+ T cells sorted from blood, taken in a trial of the OX40 agonist ivuxolimab. The chain carries TRBV27 and TRBJ2-3, with D possibly called TRBD1 or TRBD2 (5 bases each). CDR3 bases: TGTGCCAGCAGTTTATTCGGGGCCCGCGCAGATACGCAGTATTTT. It encodes CASSLFGARADTQYF.